This T cell receptor (beta chain) was sequenced for a study of T cells after yellow fever vaccination. Study findings and constraints: A weaker secondary response peaked on day 5, the primary on day 15. Some clonotypes, a small share, were shared between CD4 and CD8 compartments. The booster response re-showed most primary clones: roughly 97% CD4, approximately 90% CD8.

The TCR cDNA carried a universal primer site and UMIs from 5'RACE template switching. Via MiXCR, TCRdb re-called the 5' RACE reads, giving one row per CDR3 protein. The sample contains over 250,000 distinct CDR3 sequences, about 4% of which appear only once. In this sample, this clonotype turned up many times. Its antigen remains unknown. V lost 0 bases and J 1 base, leaving 10 bases between the germline ends. The germline V gene encodes CDR1 LGHNA and CDR2 YNFKEQ. There are 16 residues in the CDR3. The sequenced sample was PBMCs, obtained 5 days after the yellow fever booster vaccination. V gene TRBV4-2 combines with J gene TRBJ1-3; D unresolved. The clonotype comes from a young man who received the YFV17D yellow fever vaccine. The CDR3 spells CASSQDVPLSGNTIYF. CDR3 nucleotides: TGTGCCAGCAGCCAAGACGTCCCATTGTCTGGAAACACCATATATTTT.